This T cell receptor beta chain was recovered during a study of blood T cell repertoires in COVID-19 (dated by TCRdb to 2019 to 2021). Looking at the study overall: Samples covering the acute and convalescent phases of COVID-19 were provided by collaborators in the United States, Italy and Spain. The dataset comprised deeply sampled blood TCRbeta repertoires from subjects exposed to, actively infected with, or recovered from COVID-19. The prospective study material was composed of cDNA or gDNA derived from T cells, B-cell-depleted T cells, or PBMCs. Nearly every sample came with metadata listing a de-identified subject ID, COVID-19 status, age in years and sex. The repertoires were released in a freely available public database intended as a resource for research on the immune response to SARS-CoV-2. Samples were obtained from the ongoing ImmuneRACE study (first 160 participants) and from over 1,000 subjects provided by 6 global collaborators. HLA class I and class II types, where available, came from metadata supplied by the sample provider rather than from assay-based typing.

Overall results and qualifications from the work: Clinical and demographic metadata were provided uncurated, with the amount varying by source and participant.

Of note for this clone: There is no known antigen for this receptor. It has no much larger one-base neighbor in the sample; base qualities were not kept.

TCRbeta CDR3 regions were amplified from genomic DNA using the immunoSEQ Assay, a bias-controlled multiplex PCR. Regarding the original processing steps: Within the assay, amplification of reference gene primers was used to estimate how many nucleated cells each sample contained. To quantify the absolute abundance of each unique TCRbeta CDR3 rearrangement, sequence reads were collapsed and filtered. Productive Simpson clonality was computed per sample as the square root of Simpson's diversity index over productive rearrangements. TCRdb holds this immuneACCESS table with in-frame rearrangements only. Some clones are missing; in checked studies, unresolved V genes explain under half, and the rest has no known cause. From that table come the V and J calls and clone size; the DNA was used to work out D and trimming. This sample holds around 230,000 clones; around 84% were observed only once. The biggest ten clones account for approximately 2.4% of the sample.

From V the trimming removes 4 bases and from J it removes 1 base, while the gene matches leave 4 bases of the junction unaccounted for. Inclusive of the bounding cysteine and phenylalanine, the CDR3 is 16 residues long. Of all the DNA, just the CDR3 is kept, 48 bases in frame from base 1. The CDR1 and CDR2 encoded by the germline V gene are SGHTS and YDEGEE. Samples from volunteer blood donors who had recovered from COVID-19 were contributed by a second Seattle source. The collaborating institutions used their own protocols to collect whole blood in K2EDTA tubes. For TCRbeta analysis, collaborators shipped samples as frozen whole blood, isolated PBMCs, or DNA extracted from either of those sample types.

Recombination connected TRBV5-8 to TRBJ2-5, and TRBD2 matches 13 of the central bases. The receptor comes from a man aged 40-50 years who had recovered from COVID-19. Input material: peripheral blood. The CDR3 region reads CASSEGLAGLQETQYF. The DNA is as follows: TGTGCCAGCAGCGAGGGACTAGCGGGACTCCAAGAGACCCAGTACTTC.